The clone carrying this T cell receptor (beta chain) has just a few counts. The sample originates from a study of blood T cell repertoires in COVID-19. Study as a whole: The origin of the acute and convalescent COVID-19 samples was the United States, Italy and Spain. PBMCs, B-cell-depleted T cells, or T cells were the source of the cDNA or gDNA that made up the material.

Under the authors' procedure: Estimation of nucleated cell counts was performed using reference gene primer amplification. Libraries were prepared by immunoSEQ multiplex PCR; TCRdb keeps only in-frame clonotypes and omits some of them. Clone size and the V and J calls come from that table; the DNA yielded D and trimming. Of about 48,000 clones in the sample, 90% were seen once. Germline lookup yields CDR1 MNHEY and CDR2 SVGAGI. After removal of 5 bases from V and 7 bases from J, the junction contained 7 bases not matched to a gene. The CDR3 extends over 15 amino acids. The TCR comes from a man aged 65-85 years with acute or convalescent COVID-19. Material for sequencing was peripheral blood. The chain links TRBV6-5 to TRBJ1-6; TRBD1 aligns across 8 bases. CDR3 protein: CASSRGQAQNSPLHF. CDR3 DNA sequence: TGTGCCAGCAGTCGGGGACAGGCCCAGAATTCACCCCTCCACTTT.